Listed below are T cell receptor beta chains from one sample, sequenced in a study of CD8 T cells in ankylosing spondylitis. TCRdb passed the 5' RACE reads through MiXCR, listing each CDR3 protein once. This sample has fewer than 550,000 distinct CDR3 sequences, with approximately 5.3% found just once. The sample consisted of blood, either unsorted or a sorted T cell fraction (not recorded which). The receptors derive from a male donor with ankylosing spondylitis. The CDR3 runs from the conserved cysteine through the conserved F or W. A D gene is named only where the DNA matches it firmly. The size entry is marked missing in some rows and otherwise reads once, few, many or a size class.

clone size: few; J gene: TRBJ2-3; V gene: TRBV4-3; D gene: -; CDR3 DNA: TGCGCCAGCAGCCGCGCCGGGACAATGGGCACAGATACGCAGTATTTT; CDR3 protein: CASSRAGTMGTDTQYF
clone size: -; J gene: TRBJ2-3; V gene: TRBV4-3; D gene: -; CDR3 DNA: TGCGCCAGCAGCCAAGAAGGGTATAGCACAGATACGCAGTATTTT; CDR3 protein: CASSQEGYSTDTQYF
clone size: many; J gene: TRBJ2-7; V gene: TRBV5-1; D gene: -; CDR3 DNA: TGCGCCAGCAGCTCCCTACCGACACAAGACGAGCAGTACTTC; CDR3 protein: CASSSLPTQDEQYF
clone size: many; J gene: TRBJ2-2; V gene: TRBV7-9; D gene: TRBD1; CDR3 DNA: TGTGCCAGCAGCTCGGGACAGGTTCACGGGGAGCTGTTTTTT; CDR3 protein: CASSSGQVHGELFF
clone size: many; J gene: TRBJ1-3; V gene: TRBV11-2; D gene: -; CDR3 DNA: TGTGCCAGCAGCCCATTCTGGGGGGGCTCTGGAAACACCATATATTTT; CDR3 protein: CASSPFWGGSGNTIYF
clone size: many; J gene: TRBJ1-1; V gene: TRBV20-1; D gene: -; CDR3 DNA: TGCAGTGCTAAGAACACCCAACTTATGAACACTGAAGCTTTCTTT; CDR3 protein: CSAKNTQLMNTEAFF
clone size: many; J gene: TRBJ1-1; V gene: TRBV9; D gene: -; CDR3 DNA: TGTGCCAGCAGCGTAGGGGGGCAGCTATCAGAAGCTTTCTTT; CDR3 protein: CASSVGGQLSEAFF
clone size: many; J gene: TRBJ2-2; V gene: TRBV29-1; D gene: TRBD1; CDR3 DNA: TGCAGCGTTAATAGGGGGCGAGCCGGGGAGCTGTTTTTT; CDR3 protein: CSVNRGRAGELFF
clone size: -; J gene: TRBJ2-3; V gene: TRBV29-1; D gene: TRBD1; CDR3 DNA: TGCAGCGTGACAGGGGTCCAGGATACGCAGTATTTT; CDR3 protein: CSVTGVQDTQYF
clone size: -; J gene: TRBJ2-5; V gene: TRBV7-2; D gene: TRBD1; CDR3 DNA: TGTGCCAGCAGAAACAGGGGTGGAGAGACCCAGTACTTC; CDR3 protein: CASRNRGGETQYF
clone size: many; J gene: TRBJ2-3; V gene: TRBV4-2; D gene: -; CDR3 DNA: TGTGCCAGCAGCCAGACATCCGTAAGCACAGATACGCAGTATTTT; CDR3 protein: CASSQTSVSTDTQYF
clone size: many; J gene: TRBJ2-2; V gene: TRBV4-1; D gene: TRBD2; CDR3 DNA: TGCGCCAGCAGCGGCGGGCTAGCGGGAGGGCCATCGGGGGAGCTGTTTTTT; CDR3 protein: CASSGGLAGGPSGELFF
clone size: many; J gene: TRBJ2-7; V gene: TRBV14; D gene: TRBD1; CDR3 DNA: TGTGCCAGCAGCCAAGCACTCGAACGGACAGGTTCCTACGAGCAGTACTTC; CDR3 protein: CASSQALERTGSYEQYF
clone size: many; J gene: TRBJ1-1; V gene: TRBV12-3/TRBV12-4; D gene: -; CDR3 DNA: TGTGCCAGCAGTTTACGGACGACACGTGAAGCTTTCTTT; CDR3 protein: CASSLRTTREAFF
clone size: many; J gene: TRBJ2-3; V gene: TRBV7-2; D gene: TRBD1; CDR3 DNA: TGTGCCAGCAGTTTCCCGGGACAGGCCACAGATACGCAGTATTTT; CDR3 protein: CASSFPGQATDTQYF
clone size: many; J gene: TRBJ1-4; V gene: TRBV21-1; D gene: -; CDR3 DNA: TGTGCCAGCGGAACAGGGCCCACTAATGAAAAACTGTTTTTT; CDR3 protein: CASGTGPTNEKLFF
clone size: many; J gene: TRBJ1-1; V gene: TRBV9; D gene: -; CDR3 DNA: TGTGCCAGCAGCGTAGATAATAGGGAGAACACTGAAGCTTTCTTT; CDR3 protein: CASSVDNRENTEAFF
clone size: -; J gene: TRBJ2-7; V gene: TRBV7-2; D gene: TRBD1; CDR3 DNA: TGTGCCAGCAGCTCTTACAGGGGTCTCTACGAGCAGTACTTC; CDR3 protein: CASSSYRGLYEQYF
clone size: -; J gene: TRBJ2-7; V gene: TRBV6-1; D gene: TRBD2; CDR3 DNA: TGTGCCAGCAGCGCCGGGGGGTGGTACGAGCAGTACTTC; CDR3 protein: CASSAGGWYEQYF
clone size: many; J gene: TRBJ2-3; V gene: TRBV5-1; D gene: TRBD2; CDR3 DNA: TGCGCCAGCAGCGGGGGGACTAGCGGGGGAGCGGATACGCAGTATTTT; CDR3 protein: CASSGGTSGGADTQYF
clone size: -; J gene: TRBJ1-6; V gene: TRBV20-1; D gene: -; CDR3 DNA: TGCAGTGCTACTACAGGGAATCCACCCCTCCACTTT; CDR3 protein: CSATTGNPPLHF
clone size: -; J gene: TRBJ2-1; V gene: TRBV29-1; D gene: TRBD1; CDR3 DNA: TGCAGCGTTGACAGGGGGCCCTACAATGAGCAGTTCTTC; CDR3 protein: CSVDRGPYNEQFF
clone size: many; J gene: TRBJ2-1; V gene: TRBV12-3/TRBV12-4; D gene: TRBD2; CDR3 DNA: TGTGCCACGACTAGCGGGAGTTTGTACAATGAGCAGTTCTTC; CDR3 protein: CATTSGSLYNEQFF
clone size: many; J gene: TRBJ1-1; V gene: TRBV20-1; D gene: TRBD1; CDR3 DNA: TGCAGTGCTAGAGTGACAGGGATGGACACTGAAGCTTTCTTT; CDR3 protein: CSARVTGMDTEAFF
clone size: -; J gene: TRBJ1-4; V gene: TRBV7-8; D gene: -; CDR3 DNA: TGTGCCAGCAGCCCATCACGGAAAAATGAAAAACTGTTTTTT; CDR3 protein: CASSPSRKNEKLFF
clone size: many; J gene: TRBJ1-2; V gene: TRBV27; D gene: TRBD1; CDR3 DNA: TGTGCCAGCAGTTTTGGGACAGGACGCGGCTACACCTTC; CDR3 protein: CASSFGTGRGYTF
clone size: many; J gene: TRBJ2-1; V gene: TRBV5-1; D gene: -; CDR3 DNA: TGCGCCAGCAGCTTGTTTGAGGGGAAAGGGAGTGAGCAGTTCTTC; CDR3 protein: CASSLFEGKGSEQFF
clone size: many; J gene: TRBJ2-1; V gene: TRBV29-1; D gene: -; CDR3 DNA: TGCAGCGTTGATAGGGGACAAGCGGGGCTTTCCTACAATGAGCAGTTCTTC; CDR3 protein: CSVDRGQAGLSYNEQFF
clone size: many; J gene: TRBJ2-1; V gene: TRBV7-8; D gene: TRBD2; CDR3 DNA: TGTGCCAGCAGCTTAGGCGCGGGGGGGCTTAATGAGCAGTTCTTC; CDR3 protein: CASSLGAGGLNEQFF
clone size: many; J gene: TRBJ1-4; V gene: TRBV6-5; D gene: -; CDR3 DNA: TGTGCCAGCAGTTTGGGTTCCGGTAATGAAAAACTGTTTTTT; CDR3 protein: CASSLGSGNEKLFF
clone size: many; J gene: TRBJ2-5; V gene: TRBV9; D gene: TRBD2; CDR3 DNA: TGTGCCAGCAGCCGACCAGGCGGGGGAATTTCCCAGTACTTC; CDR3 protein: CASSRPGGGISQYF
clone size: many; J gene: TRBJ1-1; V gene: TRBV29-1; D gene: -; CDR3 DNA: TGCAGCGTAGCAGGGGAGAACACTGAAGCTTTCTTT; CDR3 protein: CSVAGENTEAFF
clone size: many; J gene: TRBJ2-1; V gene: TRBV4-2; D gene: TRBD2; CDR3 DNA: TGTGCCAGCAGCCGCCGGGGGGGAGGGGACAATGAGCAGTTCTTC; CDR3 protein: CASSRRGGGDNEQFF
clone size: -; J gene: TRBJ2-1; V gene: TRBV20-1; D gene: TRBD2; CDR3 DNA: TGCAGTGCTGTGACTAGCGGGAGAGGAAATGAGCAGTTCTTC; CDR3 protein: CSAVTSGRGNEQFF
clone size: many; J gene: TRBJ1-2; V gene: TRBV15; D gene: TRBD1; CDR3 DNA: TGTGCCACCAGCAGAACGAAGACAGGGGACTATGGCTACACCTTC; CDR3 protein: CATSRTKTGDYGYTF
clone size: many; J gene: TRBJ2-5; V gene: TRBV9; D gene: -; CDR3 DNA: TGTGCCAGCAGCGTAGGCGCATCGGAAGAGACCCAGTACTTC; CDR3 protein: CASSVGASEETQYF
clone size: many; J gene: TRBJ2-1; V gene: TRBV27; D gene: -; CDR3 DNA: TGTGCCAGCAGTTGGACTACCGACAATGAGCAGTTCTTC; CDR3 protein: CASSWTTDNEQFF
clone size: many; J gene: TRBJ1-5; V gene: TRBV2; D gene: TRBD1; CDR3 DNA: TGTGCCAGCAGGCGGACAGGGGACCCATATAGCAATCAGCCCCAGCATTTT; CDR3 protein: CASRRTGDPYSNQPQHF
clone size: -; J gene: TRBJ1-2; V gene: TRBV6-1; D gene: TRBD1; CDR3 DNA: TGTGCCAGCAGTCCAGTACACAGGGGGCTGAACTATGGCTACACCTTC; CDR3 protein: CASSPVHRGLNYGYTF
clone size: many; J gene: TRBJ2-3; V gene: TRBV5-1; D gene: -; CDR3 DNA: TGCGCCAGCAGCTTGGCGGTAGATACGCAGTATTTT; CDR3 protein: CASSLAVDTQYF
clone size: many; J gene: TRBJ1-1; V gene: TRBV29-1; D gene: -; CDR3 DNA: TGCAGCGTTGAAGTCGCGGTGGACACTGAAGCTTTCTTT; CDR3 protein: CSVEVAVDTEAFF
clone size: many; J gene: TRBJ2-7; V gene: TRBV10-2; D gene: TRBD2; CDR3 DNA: TGCGCCAGCCTCGAAGGACTAGCGGTACCCGATACCAACGAGCAGTACTTC; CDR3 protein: CASLEGLAVPDTNEQYF
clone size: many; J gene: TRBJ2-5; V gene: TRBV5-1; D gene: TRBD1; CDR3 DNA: TGCGCCAGCAGCTTGATCGGGACAGGAGGAGAGACCCAGTACTTC; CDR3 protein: CASSLIGTGGETQYF
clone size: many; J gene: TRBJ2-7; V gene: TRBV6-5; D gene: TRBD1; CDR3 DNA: TGTGCCAGCAGTTACGGACAGGGAAGGAACGAGCAGTACTTC; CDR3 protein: CASSYGQGRNEQYF
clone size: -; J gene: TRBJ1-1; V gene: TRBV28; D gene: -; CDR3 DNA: TGTGCCAGCAGTTTTTGGCCCGGCGTCGGGGGGTACACTGAAGCTTTCTTT; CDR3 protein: CASSFWPGVGGYTEAFF
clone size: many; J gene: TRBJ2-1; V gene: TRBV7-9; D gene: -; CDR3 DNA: TGTGCCAGCAGCTTTATGAGCTCCTACAATGAGCAGTTCTTC; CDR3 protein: CASSFMSSYNEQFF
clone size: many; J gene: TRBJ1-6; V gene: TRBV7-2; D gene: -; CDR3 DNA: TGTGCCAGCAGCTTAGTTGGGAATTCACCCCTCCACTTT; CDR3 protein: CASSLVGNSPLHF
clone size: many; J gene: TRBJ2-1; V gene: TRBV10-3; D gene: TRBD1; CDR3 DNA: TGTGCCACAAAGACAGGGGCGGGGTATCATGAGCAGTTCTTC; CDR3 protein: CATKTGAGYHEQFF
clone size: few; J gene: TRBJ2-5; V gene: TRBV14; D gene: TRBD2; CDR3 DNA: TGTGCCAGCAGCCAGCTGTCTAGCGGGAGCAGGGAGACCCAGTACTTC; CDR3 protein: CASSQLSSGSRETQYF
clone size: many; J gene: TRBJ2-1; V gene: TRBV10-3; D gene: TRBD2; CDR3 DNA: TGTGCCATCAGTGAGGATCTAGCGGAATACAATGAGCAGTTCTTC; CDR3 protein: CAISEDLAEYNEQFF
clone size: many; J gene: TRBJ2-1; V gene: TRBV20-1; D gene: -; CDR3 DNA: TGCAGTGCTACAACTGTCCGGAAGTCGTACAATGAGCAGTTCTTC; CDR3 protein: CSATTVRKSYNEQFF
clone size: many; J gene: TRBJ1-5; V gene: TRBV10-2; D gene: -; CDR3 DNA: TGCGCCAGTCGGTTTCCCGGCCCGAATCAGCCCCAGCATTTT; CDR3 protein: CASRFPGPNQPQHF
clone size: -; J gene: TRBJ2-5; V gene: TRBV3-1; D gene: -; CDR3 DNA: TGTGCCTGCAGCCAACAGGCTCATTGGACCCAGTACTTC; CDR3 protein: CACSQQAHWTQYF
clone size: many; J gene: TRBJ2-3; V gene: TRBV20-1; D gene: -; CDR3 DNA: TGCAGTGCTATAAACCCGGCGGGAGATACGCAGTATTTT; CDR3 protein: CSAINPAGDTQYF
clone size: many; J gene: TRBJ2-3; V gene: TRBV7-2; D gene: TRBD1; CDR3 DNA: TGTGCCAGCAGCTTAGCGACAGGGTCTAGCACAGATACGCAGTATTTT; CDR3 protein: CASSLATGSSTDTQYF
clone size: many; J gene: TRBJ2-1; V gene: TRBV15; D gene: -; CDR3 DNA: TGTGCCACCAGCAGGAGCTACAATGAGCAGTTCTTC; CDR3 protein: CATSRSYNEQFF
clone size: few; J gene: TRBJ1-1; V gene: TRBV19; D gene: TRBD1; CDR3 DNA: TGTGCCAGTAGTGCGGACAGGGAAACTGAAGCTTTCTTT; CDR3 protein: CASSADRETEAFF
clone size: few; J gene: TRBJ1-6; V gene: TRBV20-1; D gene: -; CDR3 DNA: TGCAGTGCTAGAACCTCAGGGGATTCACCCCTCCACTTT; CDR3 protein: CSARTSGDSPLHF
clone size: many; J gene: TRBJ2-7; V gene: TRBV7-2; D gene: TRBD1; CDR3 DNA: TGTGCCAGCAGCTTAGCTGGGGGACAGATCTTTACATACGAGCAGTACTTC; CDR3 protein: CASSLAGGQIFTYEQYF